This T cell receptor beta chain was recovered during a study of cytomegalovirus exposure and HLA in healthy donors. Germline V lookup: CDR1 GTSNPN, CDR2 SVGIG (reference sequence). V dropped 4 bases and J dropped 2 bases, with 20 bases sitting between them. CDR3 length equals 16 residues. In regard to this clone: Its specificity is not known.

The PCR contained 60 Vbeta and 13 Jbeta primers. Original analysis: An analysis that came later counted 60 million to 80 million unique TCR beta chains, approximately 9.9 million shared. TCRdb's table, derived via immunoSEQ multiplex PCR, lists solely in-frame clones and lacks some. V, J and clone size are taken as reported in that table, and D and trimming were inferred from the DNA itself. The sample records 180,000 or so clones, about 80% being singletons. Study outcomes and limitations: TRBV6-2, TRBV6-3 and other indistinguishable V segments were excluded.

This chain uses TRBV30 with TRBJ2-5; TRBD2 is a possible D gene (6 bases). Sequenced sample: PBMCs. This receptor was taken from a man aged 35-49 years in good health and CMV-seronegative. CDR3 nucleotides: TGTGCCTGGAACTTAGGATGGGCGGGACTTCAAGAGACCCAGTACTTC. This translates into CAWNLGWAGLQETQYF.